This T cell receptor beta chain was observed in a study of blood T cell repertoires in COVID-19. About the research overall: Acute and convalescent COVID-19 specimens originated in the United States, Italy and Spain. Nucleic acid was either cDNA or gDNA, and it came from T cells, B-cell-depleted T cells, or PBMCs.

Per the original methods: Quantification of nucleated cells was approximated via reference gene primer amplification. Sequenced by immunoSEQ multiplex PCR; TCRdb stores in-frame clones only, minus some. V, J and clone size derive from that table, while D and trimming were established from the DNA sequence. This table has some 200,000 clones, 70% to 90% appearing once. V was clipped by 0 bases and J by 6 bases, with 13 bases between them. The CDR3 is 15 residues long. CDR1 and CDR2 (germline): SGHRS, YFSETQ. This clone was detected a few times. The J gene is TRBJ1-3, the V gene TRBV5-1, with D hard to call. The sequence was obtained from a man aged 60 to 69 with active or convalescent COVID-19. The sequenced sample was peripheral blood. CDR3 sequence (DNA): TGCGCCAGCAGCTTGGCTGAGGTCGAGACAAACACCATATATTTT. It encodes CASSLAEVETNTIYF.